One sample yielded the 21 T cell receptor beta chains listed below, sequenced in a study of CXCR3-negative and CXCR3-positive naive CD8 T cells. Via 5' RACE with UMI labels, TRB cDNA libraries were prepared. TCRdb re-called the 5' RACE reads and shows each CDR3 protein once, DNA omitted. The sample's table shows about 40,000 distinct CDR3 sequences. Sequenced: memory CD8+ T cells from blood. The receptors were gathered from a human donor in good health. Some clones in this sample may be carry-over from other donors' samples.

The chain uses TRBV29-1 and TRBJ2-1; TCRdb's D call of TRBD2 is untestable without DNA. The CDR3 extends over 14 amino acids. In germline, CDR1 is SQVTM, CDR2 ANQGSEA. The CDR3 sequence: CSTLAGGPYNEQFF.

This CDR3 reads CASSDGLAGGHEQFF. The chain combines TRBV6-4 with TRBJ2-1; the D gene TCRdb calls, TRBD2, cannot be checked with no DNA. CDR1 is MRHNA and CDR2 is SNTAGT in the germline V gene. The CDR3 has 15 residues.

The CDR3 here is CSVEARTVGSYEQYF. This chain links TRBV29-1 with TRBJ2-7; with no DNA, the TCRdb D assignment of TRBD1 cannot be verified. CDR1 and CDR2 from the germline V gene are SQVTM and ANQGSEA. This CDR3 has 15 residues.

The chain has TRBV7-9 and TRBJ1-1. Germline-derived CDR1 and CDR2 are SEHNR and FQNEAQ (reference sequence). This CDR3 is 15 amino acids long. The CDR3 sequence is CASSLRTTMNTEAFF.

The genes are TRBV10-3 and TRBJ1-2. This CDR3 has 11 amino acids. Germline assignment: CDR1 ENHRY and CDR2 SYGVKD. The CDR3 protein is CAISDSYGYTF.

J is TRBJ2-2 and V is TRBV29-1. This CDR3 comprises 12 residues. The germline CDR1 and CDR2 sequences are SQVTM and ANQGSEA. The CDR3 region is CSVERNTGELFF.

CDR3 region: CASSPPGPLRAEAFF. V usage is TRBV9 and J usage is TRBJ1-1; the TCRdb call, TRBD1, lacks DNA for checking. The CDR3 loop spans 15 amino acids. CDR1 is SGDLS, CDR2 YYNGEE, per germline. Complete variable domain (other parts from reference TRBV9 and TRBJ1-1): DSGVTQTPKHLITATGQRVTLRCSPRSGDLSVYWYQQSLDQGLQFLIQYYNGEERAKGNILERFSAQQFPDLHSELNLSSLELGDSALYFCASSPPGPLRAEAFFGQGTRLTVV.

The V call is TRBV20-1, the J call TRBJ2-5. Germline V CDR1 and CDR2: DFQATT, SNEGSKA (reference sequence). This CDR3 spans 15 amino acids. CDR3 residues: CSARVYTTKQETQYF.

The CDR3 loop is CASSQVEIGDSFYEQYF. The chain combines TRBV4-2 with TRBJ2-7; TCRdb picks TRBD1, but there is no DNA to check that call. Germline V gene sequence: CDR1 LGHNA, CDR2 YNFKEQ. The CDR3 is 17 residues long.

This chain joins TRBV4-3 and TRBJ1-2. This CDR3 spans 16 amino acids. Germline CDR1 is LGHNA and CDR2 is YSLEER. The CDR3 spells CASSQGREFKPYGYTF.

The chain recombines TRBV6-5 with TRBJ2-1; TCRdb lists TRBD2, though no DNA is available to test this call. The CDR3 is 15 amino acids. Germline V CDR1 and CDR2: MNHEY, SVGAGI. CDR3 sequence: CASSEAGGQYNEQFF.

The J gene is TRBJ2-5, the V gene TRBV6-4; TCRdb's D call of TRBD1 is untestable without DNA. Germline V gene lookup returns CDR1 MRHNA and CDR2 SNTAGT. This CDR3 has 15 residues. CDR3 residues: CASSPEGGTQETQYF.

V usage is TRBV11-2 and J usage is TRBJ2-7. This CDR3 region has 15 residues. Germline CDR1 reads SGHAT; CDR2 reads FQNNGV. CDR3 sequence: CASSLLTLLTYEQYF.

The rearrangement joins TRBV23-1 to TRBJ2-7. TRBV23-1 is an ORF, with its function uncertain. There are 16 residues in the CDR3. CDR3 in amino acids: CASSQSSRTSSYEQYF.

The rearrangement joins TRBV4-3 to TRBJ2-7. Germline-derived CDR1 and CDR2 are LGHNA and YSLEER. The CDR3 extends over 15 amino acids. CDR3 sequence: CASSQDQELHYEQYF.

The gene calls are TRBV29-1 and TRBJ1-2; the D gene TCRdb calls, TRBD1, cannot be checked with no DNA. Looked up from germline, CDR1 is SQVTM and CDR2 is ANQGSEA. The length of the CDR3 is 13 residues. This CDR3 is CSVLDRENYGYTF.

V usage is TRBV6-5 and J usage is TRBJ2-3; TCRdb's D gene call, TRBD2, goes unchecked for lack of DNA. Germline V gene sequence: CDR1 MNHEY, CDR2 SVGAGI. CDR3 size: 17 residues. CDR3 sequence reads: CASSRLAGGPSTDTQYF.

The genes are TRBV28 and TRBJ2-3; as DNA is missing, the TRBD1 call by TCRdb cannot be tested. CDR3 length: 18 amino acids. The germline V gene encodes CDR1 MDHEN and CDR2 SYDVKM. The CDR3 here is CASRALTGTGQFTDTQYF.

This rearrangement joins TRBV20-1 to TRBJ2-2. Germline CDR1 is DFQATT and CDR2 is SNEGSKA (reference sequence). CDR3 length: 11 amino acids. CDR3 sequence reads: CSGFYGGELFF.

This rearrangement joins TRBV28 to TRBJ1-6; TCRdb reports TRBD1, a call that lacks DNA to check it against. CDR3 length equals 19 residues. Looked up from germline, CDR1 is MDHEN and CDR2 is SYDVKM. CDR3 amino acids: CASSSPGQQTTFYNSPLHF.

The chain recombines TRBV10-2 with TRBJ2-7; the D call of TRBD2 rests on TCRdb alone, since no DNA is present to check it. The CDR3 runs 18 residues. Germline CDR1 and CDR2: WSHSY and SAAADI. CDR3 loop: CASSESNPLSGGSYEQYF.